These 23 T cell receptor beta chains were sequenced from one sample in a study of blood T cell repertoires in COVID-19. Sequencing used immunoSEQ multiplex PCR; TCRdb keeps in-frame clones, though not all of them. The data contain approximately 150,000 clones, 75% to 90% of them singletons. Source material: peripheral blood. The receptor set was obtained from a human donor in a cohort sampled during active COVID-19.

The genes are TRBV12-3 or TRBV12-4 and TRBJ2-7, with TRBD1 matching over 8 bases. V dropped 5 bases and J dropped 3; count of bases not matched to a gene: 0. The CDR3 runs to 12 residues. CDR3 nucleotide sequence: TGTGCCAGCAGTGGACAGGGCTACGAGCAGTACTTC. It codes for CASSGQGYEQYF.

With respect to this clone: The germline gene is not matched at one end of the junction; a read error may be the cause. V usage is TRBV5-1 and J usage is TRBJ2-1; TRBD2 matches at 12 bases. CDR1 SGHRS and CDR2 YFSETQ come from the germline V gene. The CDR3 is 12 residues long. Here the CDR3 DNA reads TGCGCCAGCGAAACTCTAGCGGGAGGGTTGGTCTTC. As protein: CASETLAGGLVF.

The chain links TRBV5-1 to TRBJ1-2; the D gene is possibly TRBD1 (6 bases). CDR1 and CDR2 (germline): SGHRS, YFSETQ. Trimming took off 2 bases at V and 10 bases at J, with 12 bases between the two ends. This CDR3 has 12 residues. Here the CDR3 reads CASSFETGNYTF. The CDR3 DNA reads TGCGCCAGCAGCTTTGAAACAGGGAACTACACCTTC.

The chain uses TRBV19 and TRBJ1-3; D gene uncertain. The CDR3 sequence is 14 residues long. Trimming left V 5 bases short and J 0 bases short, with 8 bases between. Germline CDR1 reads LNHDA; CDR2 reads SQIVND (reference sequence). The CDR3 sequence is CASSGRDSGNTIYF. CDR3 DNA sequence: TGTGCCAGTAGTGGCCGGGACTCTGGAAACACCATATATTTT.

This clone was counted a single time. This chain uses TRBV5-1 with TRBJ2-5; 8 nucleotides align to TRBD2. Germline V gene sequence: CDR1 SGHRS, CDR2 YFSETQ. The CDR3 spans 16 residues. The trim removed 0 bases at V and 1 base at J, leaving 5 bases unmatched. The CDR3 bases are TGCGCCAGCAGCTTGGACCTAGGACTAGCCCAAGAGACCCAGTACTTC. Translating gives CASSLDLGLAQETQYF.

This clone has only a few counts. This sequence joins TRBV3-1 (or the pseudogene TRBV3-2) and TRBJ1-4, with D possibly being TRBD1 (6 bases). In germline, CDR1 is LGHDT, CDR2 YNNKEL (reference sequence). CDR3 length: 16 amino acids. V was clipped by 1 base and J by 6 bases, with 15 bases between them. The CDR3 bases are TGTGCCAGCAGCCAAGTGACTACAGGGCATTATGAAAAACTGTTTTTT. The encoded protein is CASSQVTTGHYEKLFF.

The chain has TRBV11-2 and TRBJ2-5; weak D call: TRBD1 (6 bases). The V gene lost 1 base and the J gene lost 5 bases, with 8 bases spanning the gap. The germline V gene has CDR1 SGHAT and CDR2 FQNNGV. CDR3 length: 13 amino acids. In DNA, the CDR3 is TGTGCCAGCAGCTTAGCAGGGGTGGAGACCCAGTACTTC. It specifies CASSLAGVETQYF.

V and J are TRBV10-3 and TRBJ1-1; weak D call: TRBD1 (6 bases). V was clipped by 3 bases and J by 2 bases, with 13 bases between them. The CDR3 length is 15 residues. Germline loops: CDR1 ENHRY, CDR2 SYGVKD. In nucleotides, the CDR3 is TGTGCCATCAGTGACACAGGGCTCCCCAACACTGAAGCTTTCTTT. This sequence encodes CAISDTGLPNTEAFF.

J is TRBJ1-4 and V is TRBV4-2, with 8 bases fitting TRBD1. V was pared by 0 bases and J by 8 bases, with 5 bases of the junction left unmatched. The germline V gene has CDR1 LGHNA and CDR2 YNFKEQ. This CDR3 has 15 amino acids. CDR3 in DNA: TGTGCCAGCAGCCAAGAGACAGGGGTCGGGGAAAAACTGTTTTTT. It is translated as CASSQETGVGEKLFF.

The chain joins TRBV28 to TRBJ2-7, with no clear D. Trimming pared 1 base from V and 5 bases from J, leaving 18 bases between. The germline CDR1 and CDR2 sequences are MDHEN and SYDVKM. The CDR3 covers 16 residues. CDR3 amino acids: CASSLSTHFLPDEQYF. For the CDR3, the DNA is TGTGCCAGCAGTTTATCAACACATTTTCTTCCCGACGAGCAGTACTTC.

The rearrangement joins TRBV5-1 to TRBJ2-3, with 10 bases identical to TRBD2. This CDR3 is 15 amino acids long. V lost 5 bases, J lost 0 bases, and 3 bases stayed unmatched. Germline lookup yields CDR1 SGHRS and CDR2 YFSETQ. Written as DNA, the CDR3 is TGCGCCAGCAGTCCTAGCGGGAGAAGCACAGATACGCAGTATTTT. It specifies CASSPSGRSTDTQYF.

The V call is TRBV25-1, the J call TRBJ2-3, with unresolved D. Germline V CDR1 and CDR2: MGHDK, SYGVNS. This CDR3 spans 14 amino acids. The V end was cut by 1 base, the J end by 1 base, with 6 bases between. Here the CDR3 reads CASSEFVRTDTQYF. Written as DNA, the CDR3 is TGTGCCAGCAGTGAATTCGTCCGCACAGATACGCAGTATTTT. Full variable domain (outside the CDR3, taken from reference TRBV25-1 and TRBJ2-3): EADIYQTPRYLVIGTGKKITLECSQTMGHDKMYWYQQDPGMELHLIHYSYGVNSTEKGDLSSESTVSRIRTEHFPLTLESARPSHTSQYLCASSEFVRTDTQYFGPGTRLTVL.

The chain employs TRBV15 and TRBJ2-3, with D maybe TRBD2 (6 bases). Germline V gives CDR1 LNHNV, CDR2 YYDKDF (reference sequence). V lost 5 bases and J 0 bases, leaving 18 bases between the germline ends. The CDR3 is 17 residues long. The CDR3 DNA is TGTGCCACCAGCTCAGGGACTTTCTCGCTTAGCACAGATACGCAGTATTTT. Encoded protein: CATSSGTFSLSTDTQYF.

The chain joins TRBV28 to TRBJ2-3; 10 bases fit TRBD2. V lost 5 bases, J lost 0 bases, and 14 bases stayed unmatched. CDR3 length: 19 amino acids. Germline CDR1 MDHEN, CDR2 SYDVKM. Here the CDR3 DNA reads TGTGCCAGCAGTGGTATTCGGACTAGCGGTATTTTGAGCACAGATACGCAGTATTTT. It codes for CASSGIRTSGILSTDTQYF.

The chain employs TRBV19 and TRBJ1-1, with 7 bases aligning to TRBD1. The CDR3 is 15 amino acids. Germline CDR1 is LNHDA and CDR2 is SQIVND (reference sequence). The ends lost 9 bases at V and 6 bases at J; junction bases unmatched: 16. CDR3 loop: CASKSIQGNGAEAFF. In DNA form, the CDR3 reads TGTGCCAGCAAGAGTATACAGGGGAATGGGGCTGAAGCTTTCTTT.

J is TRBJ1-3 and V is TRBV7-9; 7 positions agree with TRBD1. V shed 5 bases and J 7 bases; nucleotides not matched to a gene: 8. The CDR3 has 14 residues. Germline V gene lookup returns CDR1 SEHNR and CDR2 FQNEAQ (reference sequence). CDR3 in DNA: TGTGCCAGCAGCACAGGGGTAGTGTTCAACACCATATATTTT. As protein: CASSTGVVFNTIYF.

This sequence joins TRBV29-1 and TRBJ1-2; 8 bases are a match to TRBD1. The CDR3 is made up of 13 amino acids. Germline V gene sequence: CDR1 SQVTM, CDR2 ANQGSEA. J gave up 4 bases and V 3 bases, and 4 bases lay outside the gene matches. In nucleotides, the CDR3 is TGCAGCGTTGATCCAGGGGGCGGCTATGGCTACACCTTC. This encodes CSVDPGGGYGYTF.

The J gene is TRBJ1-1, the V gene TRBV6-2 or TRBV6-3; D not resolved. V was shortened by 0 bases and J by 8 bases, with 13 bases between the two germline ends. The germline V gene has CDR1 MNHEY and CDR2 SVGEGT. The length of the CDR3 is 14 residues. CDR3: CASSYSPAAREAFF. CDR3 DNA: TGTGCCAGCAGTTACTCGCCGGCGGCTCGCGAAGCTTTCTTT.

The chain links TRBV11-2 to TRBJ2-2, with D possibly TRBD2 on 6 matching bases. The germline V gene encodes CDR1 SGHAT and CDR2 FQNNGV. The CDR3 extends over 14 amino acids. V lost 2 bases to trimming and J lost 4 bases, with 8 bases between them. CDR3 protein: CASSLTSFTGELFF. As DNA, the CDR3 is TGTGCCAGCAGCTTAACTAGCTTCACCGGGGAGCTGTTTTTT.

The chain recombines TRBV14 with TRBJ2-2, with D unresolved. V was clipped by 4 bases and J by 1 base, with 7 bases between them. CDR3 length: 14 amino acids. CDR1 and CDR2 from the germline V gene are SGHDN and FVKESK. DNA of the CDR3: TGTGCCAGCAGCCCGTGGCAGAACACCGGGGAGCTGTTTTTT. This translates into CASSPWQNTGELFF.

Worth noting for this clone: Other nucleotide sequences from this sample produce the same CDR3. This chain connects TRBV19 to TRBJ2-5; 13 nucleotides agree with TRBD2. The CDR3 has 16 residues. Germline lookup yields CDR1 LNHDA and CDR2 SQIVND (reference sequence). The J segment lost 4 bases and the V segment lost 1 base, leaving 3 bases of the junction unmatched. This chain's CDR3 is CASSIGTSGRGETQYF. For the CDR3, the DNA is TGTGCCAGTAGTATAGGGACTAGCGGGAGAGGAGAGACCCAGTACTTC.

The chain couples TRBV9 to TRBJ1-4; perhaps TRBD1 as D (5 bases). V lost 0 bases and J lost 5, with 11 bases in between. The germline V gene has CDR1 SGDLS and CDR2 YYNGEE. The CDR3 has 15 residues. The CDR3 DNA sequence: TGTGCCAGCAGCGTAGGGACATACATCAATGAAAAACTGTTTTTT. It codes for CASSVGTYINEKLFF.

This clone appeared once. This chain joins TRBV28 and TRBJ1-2; 7 bases map to TRBD1. The germline V gene has CDR1 MDHEN and CDR2 SYDVKM. The CDR3 has 11 amino acids. V lost 4 bases to trimming and J lost 8 bases; unmatched junction nucleotides: 1. The CDR3 nucleotides read TGTGCCAGCAGTTGGACAGGCGGCTACACCTTC. This gives the protein CASSWTGGYTF.